The source of this T cell receptor (beta chain) is a study of CD4+ T cells in melanoma. Whole-study results and caveats: CD8+ T cell, macrophage and B cell function reportedly correlated with neoantigen-specific CD4+ T cells.

On this clone: Its antigen is not identified.

The repertoire was sequenced with immunoSEQ multiplex PCR; TCRdb's copy has only in-frame clones and lacks some. The sample has over 45,000 clones, about 70% seen once; the top ten hold approximately 5%. The CDR3 contains 16 residues. The germline V gene encodes CDR1 LNHNV and CDR2 YYDKDF (reference sequence). V shed 4 bases and J shed 0 bases, with 13 bases lying between them. Source material: tumor tissue. The source of this sequence is a human donor with melanoma. V usage is TRBV15 and J usage is TRBJ2-1; a weak D match, TRBD2 (7 bases). The CDR3, as DNA: TGTGCCACCAGCAATTCGGGGGGCGGCTCCTACAATGAGCAGTTCTTC. Protein product: CATSNSGGGSYNEQFF.